Listed below are T cell receptor beta chains from one sample, sequenced in a study of molecular identifiers for immune sequencing clone quantification. TCRdb fed the PCR reads into MiXCR, producing one record per CDR3 protein. The table includes about 320,000 distinct CDR3 sequences, over 20% detected once. Sequencing was done on a sample of naive CD8+ T cells from blood, with Jurkat cell RNA spiked in. All receptors come from a human donor in good health. Some libraries in this study had Jurkat cell RNA spiked in. Both conserved end residues are part of each CDR3. Each record gives: V gene, J gene, CDR3 protein.

TRBV7-2,TRBJ2-3,CASSLGAGDGDTQYF
TRBV27,TRBJ2-2,CATFTRGANTEELFF
TRBV3-1,TRBJ1-1,CASSTSTINRGSGTEAFF
TRBV6-1,TRBJ2-7,CAIQTEPDEQYF
TRBV29-1,TRBJ2-1,CSSLRGESYNEQFF
TRBV2,TRBJ2-2,CASSQGGRELFF
TRBV13,TRBJ1-3,CASTNGGGGNTIYF
TRBV5-8,TRBJ2-7,CASTTGDPYEQYF
TRBV27,TRBJ2-2,CASRVAGGDTGELFF
TRBV7-9,TRBJ2-7,CASSSGNSYEQYF
TRBV5-1,TRBJ2-5,CASSWVVTGPQNQETQYF
TRBV25-1,TRBJ2-7,CATGLGHTTYEQYF
TRBV6-2/TRBV6-3,TRBJ1-5,CASRPGMGNQPQHF
TRBV5-1,TRBJ2-7,CASSAGLAGYGQYF
TRBV7-8,TRBJ2-3,CASILAGGADTQYF
TRBV5-5,TRBJ2-5,CASSLAGTQGETQYF
TRBV5-1,TRBJ2-3,CASSLAGQHSTDTQYF
TRBV7-9,TRBJ2-7,CASSLAPGTGGEEQYF
TRBV2,TRBJ2-3,CASSPPYTARDGWAQYF
TRBV9,TRBJ2-7,CASSVEEGEQYF
TRBV19,TRBJ1-5,CASTPGPREMYSNQPQHF
TRBV4-3,TRBJ2-3,CASGAVHGPPDTQYF